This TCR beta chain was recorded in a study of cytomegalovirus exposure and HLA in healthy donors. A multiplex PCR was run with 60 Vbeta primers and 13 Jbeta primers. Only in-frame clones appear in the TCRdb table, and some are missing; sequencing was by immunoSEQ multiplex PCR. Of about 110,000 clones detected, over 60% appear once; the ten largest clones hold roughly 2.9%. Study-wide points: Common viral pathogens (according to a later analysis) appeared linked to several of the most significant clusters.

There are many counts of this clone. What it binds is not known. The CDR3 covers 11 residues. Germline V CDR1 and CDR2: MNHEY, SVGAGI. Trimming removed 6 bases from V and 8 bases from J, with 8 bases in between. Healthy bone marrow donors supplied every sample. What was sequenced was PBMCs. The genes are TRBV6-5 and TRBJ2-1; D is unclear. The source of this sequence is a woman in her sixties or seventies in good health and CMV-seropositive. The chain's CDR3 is CASRFADEQFF. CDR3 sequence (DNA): TGTGCCAGCAGGTTTGCGGATGAGCAGTTCTTC.